The rows below give T cell receptor beta chains drawn from one sample of a study of a mutant IDH1 vaccine in newly diagnosed glioma. The assay was immunoSEQ multiplex PCR, and TCRdb's table has in-frame clones only and misses some. Found here are approximately 31,000 clones, about 80% of them singletons; the top ten hold about 30%. The antigens these receptors bind are not known. The input for sequencing was PBMCs, taken from a glioma patient whose treatment included an IDH1 peptide vaccine. Receptors originate from a man aged 30-40 years with glioma. CDR3s include the opening cysteine and the closing phenylalanine or tryptophan. The order of the fields is V gene, D gene, J gene, clone size, CDR3 DNA, CDR3 protein. D genes are given only for firm matches. Clone size is not always given. Where it is, it says once, few, many or a class for expanded clones.

V: TRBV5-6; D: -; J: TRBJ2-7; size: -; DNA: TGTGCCAGCAGCTTGGGGAATAGGTTGTACGAGCAGTACTTC; CDR3: CASSLGNRLYEQYF
V: TRBV30; D: -; J: TRBJ1-2; size: -; DNA: TGTGCCTGGAGTGTACCGGACAGAAGTTATGGCTACACCTTC; CDR3: CAWSVPDRSYGYTF
V: TRBV30; D: TRBD1; J: TRBJ1-1; size: -; DNA: TGTGCCTGGAGTTACCCAGGGGGACCGTCGGCTAACACTGAAGCTTTCTTT; CDR3: CAWSYPGGPSANTEAFF
V: TRBV27; D: TRBD1; J: TRBJ1-4; size: -; DNA: TGTGCCAGCAGTTTCACAAGGACAGGGTCTAATGAAAAACTGTTTTTT; CDR3: CASSFTRTGSNEKLFF
V: TRBV2; D: TRBD1; J: TRBJ2-2; size: -; DNA: TGTGCCAGCACAAGACAGGGGACAAGCGACACCGGGGAGCTGTTTTTT; CDR3: CASTRQGTSDTGELFF
V: TRBV6-5; D: -; J: TRBJ2-2; size: once; DNA: TGTGCCAGCAGTTACGTTGGAGCCGGGGAGCTGTTTTTT; CDR3: CASSYVGAGELFF
V: TRBV5-1; D: -; J: TRBJ1-1; size: -; DNA: TGCGCCAGCAGCTTTGATACGGGCACTGAAGCTTTCTTT; CDR3: CASSFDTGTEAFF
V: TRBV28; D: -; J: TRBJ2-2; size: -; DNA: TGTGCCAGCACCCTGGCCGGGGAGCTGTTTTTT; CDR3: CASTLAGELFF
V: TRBV4-1; D: TRBD1; J: TRBJ1-5; size: -; DNA: TGCGCCAGCAGCCTTCAGCCAATGGGACAGCTAAATCAGCCCCAGCATTTT; CDR3: CASSLQPMGQLNQPQHF
V: TRBV30; D: -; J: TRBJ1-3; size: -; DNA: TGTGCCTGGAAGAGATCTGGAAACACCATATATTTT; CDR3: CAWKRSGNTIYF
V: TRBV6-1; D: -; J: TRBJ1-2; size: -; DNA: TGTGCCAGCAGTGAAGCCGGGCAGGAGAGCTATGGCTACACCTTC; CDR3: CASSEAGQESYGYTF
V: TRBV5-3; D: -; J: TRBJ1-6; size: -; DNA: TGTGCCAGAAGCTGTACGGGACTCCAATATAATTCACCCCTCCACTTT; CDR3: CARSCTGLQYNSPLHF
V: TRBV28; D: -; J: TRBJ2-7; size: -; DNA: TGTGCCAGCAGTTTAAACGAGGGGCGAATCTCCTACGAGCAGTACTTC; CDR3: CASSLNEGRISYEQYF
V: TRBV19; D: -; J: TRBJ2-7; size: -; DNA: TGTGCCAGTAGTATCGGACAGTCCTACGAGCAGTACTTC; CDR3: CASSIGQSYEQYF
V: TRBV7-8; D: TRBD1; J: TRBJ1-3; size: once; DNA: TGTGCCAGCAGCCCAGACAGGGTCTCTGGAAACACCATATATTTT; CDR3: CASSPDRVSGNTIYF
V: TRBV18; D: -; J: TRBJ2-7; size: -; DNA: TGTGCCAGCTCACCACCCTGGACGGATTCCTACGAGCAGTACTTC; CDR3: CASSPPWTDSYEQYF
V: TRBV30; D: -; J: TRBJ1-1; size: few; DNA: TGTGCCTGGAGCCCCTTAGGAGCGGTGGACACTGAAGCTTTCTTT; CDR3: CAWSPLGAVDTEAFF
V: TRBV5-6; D: TRBD1; J: TRBJ2-7; size: -; DNA: TGTGCCAGCAGCTTGTATGTGACAGGGGGCGGCGAGCAGTACTTC; CDR3: CASSLYVTGGGEQYF
V: TRBV6-5; D: -; J: TRBJ1-2; size: -; DNA: TGTGCCAGCAGTTTTAAAGGGTGGGGCTACACCTTC; CDR3: CASSFKGWGYTF
V: TRBV28; D: -; J: TRBJ1-4; size: -; DNA: TGTGCCAGCAGTTCACAGCGGGGAAAACTGTTTTTT; CDR3: CASSSQRGKLFF
V: TRBV5-4; D: TRBD1; J: TRBJ2-1; size: -; DNA: TGTGCCAGCAGCAACCTGCTGTTGGGACAGGGGGCCAATGAGCAGTTCTTC; CDR3: CASSNLLLGQGANEQFF
V: TRBV7-9; D: -; J: TRBJ1-1; size: -; DNA: TGTGCCAGCAGCTTACAAGCGAACACTGAAGCTTTCTTT; CDR3: CASSLQANTEAFF
V: TRBV2; D: TRBD1; J: TRBJ2-3; size: -; DNA: TGTGCCAGCAGTGAAGACGGGACAGGGCCCCACCGAGATACGCAGTATTTT; CDR3: CASSEDGTGPHRDTQYF
V: TRBV10-3; D: -; J: TRBJ1-3; size: -; DNA: TGTGCCATCAGTCAAGACGGCGCCCGAGGAAACACCATATATTTT; CDR3: CAISQDGARGNTIYF
V: TRBV7-6; D: -; J: TRBJ1-1; size: -; DNA: TGTGCCAGCAGCTTAACCCGAGGGACGGCGGCGGTCGAGGCTTTCTTT; CDR3: CASSLTRGTAAVEAFF
V: TRBV27; D: -; J: TRBJ1-4; size: -; DNA: TGTGCCAGCAGTTTATCCAGGGTTGGGGAAAAACTGTTTTTT; CDR3: CASSLSRVGEKLFF
V: TRBV2; D: -; J: TRBJ2-7; size: -; DNA: TGTGCCAGCAGTGTTGGGGGGCTCTCCTACGAGCAGTACTTC; CDR3: CASSVGGLSYEQYF
V: TRBV7-2; D: -; J: TRBJ2-7; size: -; DNA: TGTGCCAGCAGCGGACCCAGGAGCTCCTACGAGCAGTACTTC; CDR3: CASSGPRSSYEQYF
V: TRBV6-1; D: -; J: TRBJ1-5; size: once; DNA: TGTGCCAGCAGTGCACCCCCCGGCACAGACCTCAATCAGCCCCAGCATTTT; CDR3: CASSAPPGTDLNQPQHF
V: TRBV13; D: -; J: TRBJ1-6; size: -; DNA: TGTGCCAGCAGCTTAGGCCTACAAAGTAATTCACCCCTCCACTTT; CDR3: CASSLGLQSNSPLHF
V: TRBV9; D: TRBD1; J: TRBJ1-2; size: -; DNA: TGTGCCAGCAGCGACCGACAGGGAAGCTATGGCTACACCTTC; CDR3: CASSDRQGSYGYTF
V: TRBV29-1; D: -; J: TRBJ1-1; size: -; DNA: TGCAGCATCCGGTTGAACACTGAAGCTTTCTTT; CDR3: CSIRLNTEAFF
V: TRBV2; D: -; J: TRBJ2-5; size: -; DNA: TGTGCCAGCAGGGGGGGATGGAGGGGGGAGACCCAGTACTTC; CDR3: CASRGGWRGETQYF
V: TRBV5-1; D: -; J: TRBJ1-2; size: -; DNA: TGCGCCAGCAGCTTGGGCGGGAAGAGGAATGGCTACACCTTC; CDR3: CASSLGGKRNGYTF
V: TRBV6-1; D: -; J: TRBJ2-5; size: -; DNA: TGTGCCAGCAGTCAGGAGAGGGGAGAGACCCAGTACTTC; CDR3: CASSQERGETQYF
V: TRBV28; D: -; J: TRBJ1-2; size: -; DNA: -; CDR3: CASILGGGSYGYTF
V: TRBV15; D: -; J: TRBJ2-7; size: -; DNA: TGTGCCACCAGCTCACGGGACGGAGGCTACGAGCAGTACTTC; CDR3: CATSSRDGGYEQYF
V: TRBV5-1; D: -; J: TRBJ1-1; size: -; DNA: TGCGCCAGCAGCTTGGGAGGGATGACTGAAGCTTTCTTT; CDR3: CASSLGGMTEAFF
V: TRBV19; D: -; J: TRBJ2-3; size: -; DNA: TGTGCCAGTAGTTCACGGGACCGAGCAGATACGCAGTATTTT; CDR3: CASSSRDRADTQYF
V: TRBV9; D: -; J: TRBJ1-1; size: -; DNA: TGTGCCAGCAGCGTAGTGGGGGCCGGGAACACTGAAGCTTTCTTT; CDR3: CASSVVGAGNTEAFF
V: TRBV4-3; D: -; J: TRBJ1-1; size: once; DNA: TGCGCCAGCAGCCAAGAGGGACGGTACACTGAAGCTTTCTTT; CDR3: CASSQEGRYTEAFF